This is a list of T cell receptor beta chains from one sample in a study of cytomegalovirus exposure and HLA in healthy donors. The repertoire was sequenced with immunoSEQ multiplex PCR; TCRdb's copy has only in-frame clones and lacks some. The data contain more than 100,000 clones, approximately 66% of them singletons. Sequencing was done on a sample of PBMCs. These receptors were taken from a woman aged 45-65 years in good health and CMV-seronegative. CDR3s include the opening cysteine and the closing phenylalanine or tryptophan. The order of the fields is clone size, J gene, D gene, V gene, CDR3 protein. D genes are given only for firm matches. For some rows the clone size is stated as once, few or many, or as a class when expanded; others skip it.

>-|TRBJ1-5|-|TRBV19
CASSRTELINQPQHF
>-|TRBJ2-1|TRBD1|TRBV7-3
CASRPGQGPYNEQFF
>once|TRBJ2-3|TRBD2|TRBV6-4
CASSVEQRGGPQYF
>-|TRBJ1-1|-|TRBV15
CATSRERSVGTEAFF
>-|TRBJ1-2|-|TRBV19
CASSMGREVYGYTF
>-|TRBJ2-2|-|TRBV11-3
CASRKRGGGELFF
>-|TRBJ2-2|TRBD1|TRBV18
CASSTGTGGTGELFF
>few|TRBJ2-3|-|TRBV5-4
CASSLGGPSTDTQYF
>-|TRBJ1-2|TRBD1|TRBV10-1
CASSESMGQGSDGYTF
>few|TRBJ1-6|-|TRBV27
CASSPRRDSPLHF
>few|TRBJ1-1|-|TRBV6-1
CAGQYPGNTEAFF
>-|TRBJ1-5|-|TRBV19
CASSTQGRTPQHF
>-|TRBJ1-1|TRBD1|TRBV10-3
CAISEFYGQVNTEAFF
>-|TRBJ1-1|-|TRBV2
CASSTTTEAFF
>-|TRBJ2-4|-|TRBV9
CASSGIRRVVPKNIQYF
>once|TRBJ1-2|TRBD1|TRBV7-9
CAGTGQPSTYGYTF
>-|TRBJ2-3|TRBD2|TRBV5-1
CASSSRPQTSGSTYTDTQYF
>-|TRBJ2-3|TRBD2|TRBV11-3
CASSLDILAGGPGSF
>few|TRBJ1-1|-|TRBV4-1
CASSQGTGWTEAFF
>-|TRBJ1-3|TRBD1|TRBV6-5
CASRVGQGIRNTIYF
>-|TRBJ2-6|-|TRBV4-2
CASSQETVPSGANVLTF
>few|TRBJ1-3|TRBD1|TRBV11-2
CASRTGNSGNTIYF
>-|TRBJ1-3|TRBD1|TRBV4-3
CASSQAGQAFSGNTIYF
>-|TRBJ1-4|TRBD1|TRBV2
CASREQGATNEKLFF
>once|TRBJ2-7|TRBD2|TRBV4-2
CASSPEQGLPTEQYF
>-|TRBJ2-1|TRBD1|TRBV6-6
CASSYLRQGDEQFF
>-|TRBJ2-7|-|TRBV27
CASRIFLDSYYEQYF
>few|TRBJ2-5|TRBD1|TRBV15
CATSRPDREETQYF
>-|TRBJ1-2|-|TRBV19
CASSIQGRDYGYTF